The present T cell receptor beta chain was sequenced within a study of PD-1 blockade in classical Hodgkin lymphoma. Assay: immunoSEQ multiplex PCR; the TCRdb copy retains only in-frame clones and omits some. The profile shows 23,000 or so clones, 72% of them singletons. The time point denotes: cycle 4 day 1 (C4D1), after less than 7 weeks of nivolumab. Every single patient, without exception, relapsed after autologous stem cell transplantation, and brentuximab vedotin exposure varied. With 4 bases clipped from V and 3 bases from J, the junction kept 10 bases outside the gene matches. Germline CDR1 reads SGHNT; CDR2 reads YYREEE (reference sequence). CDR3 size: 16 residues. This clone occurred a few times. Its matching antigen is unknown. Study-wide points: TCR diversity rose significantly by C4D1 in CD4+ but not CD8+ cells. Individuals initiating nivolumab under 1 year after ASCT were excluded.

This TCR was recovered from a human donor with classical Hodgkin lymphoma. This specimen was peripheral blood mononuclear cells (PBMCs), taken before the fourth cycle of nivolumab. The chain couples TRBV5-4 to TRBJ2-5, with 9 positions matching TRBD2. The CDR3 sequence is CASSRLGAGGKETQYF. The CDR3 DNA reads TGTGCCAGCAGCCGACTCGGAGCGGGGGGCAAAGAGACCCAGTACTTC.